The rows below give T cell receptor beta chains drawn from one sample of a study of somatic mutations in cytotoxic T cells in rheumatoid arthritis. The protocol was immunoSEQ multiplex PCR, while the TCRdb copy is restricted to in-frame clones and leaves out a portion. Of roughly 20,000 clones listed, roughly 70% were seen once; the top ten hold about 5.7%. Sequenced sample: CD8+ T cells sorted from blood. The source is a man in his sixties in good health. The CDR3 runs from the conserved cysteine through the conserved F or W. The order of the fields is clone size, V gene, D gene, J gene, CDR3 protein, CDR3 DNA. D genes are given only for firm matches. Part of the rows lack a size; the others show once, few, many or a class for expanded clones.

abundance: -
v_gene: TRBV27
d_gene: -
j_gene: TRBJ2-7
CDR3aa: CASSLGSGYEQYF
CDR3nt: TGTGCCAGCAGTTTGGGCAGTGGCTACGAGCAGTACTTC

abundance: -
v_gene: TRBV13
d_gene: -
j_gene: TRBJ2-3
CDR3aa: CASSLGVSGVSTDTQYF
CDR3nt: TGTGCCAGCAGCTTAGGTGTGTCGGGAGTAAGTACAGATACGCAGTATTTT

abundance: -
v_gene: TRBV4-1
d_gene: TRBD1
j_gene: TRBJ2-7
CDR3aa: CASSQTGTVYEQYF
CDR3nt: TGCGCCAGCAGCCAAACCGGGACAGTCTACGAGCAGTACTTC

abundance: -
v_gene: TRBV9
d_gene: -
j_gene: TRBJ2-3
CDR3aa: CASSVVRTDTQYF
CDR3nt: TGTGCCAGCAGCGTAGTCAGGACAGATACGCAGTATTTT

abundance: -
v_gene: TRBV27
d_gene: -
j_gene: TRBJ2-7
CDR3aa: CASSLSSWARDYEQYF
CDR3nt: TGTGCCAGCAGTTTATCCTCATGGGCCAGAGACTACGAGCAGTACTTC

abundance: -
v_gene: TRBV6-6
d_gene: -
j_gene: TRBJ1-5
CDR3aa: CASSPTTGNQPQHF
CDR3nt: TGTGCCAGCAGCCCTACGACAGGAAATCAGCCCCAGCATTTT

abundance: -
v_gene: TRBV7-9
d_gene: -
j_gene: TRBJ2-2
CDR3aa: CAPYRVGAGELFF
CDR3nt: TGTGCCCCCTACAGGGTGGGTGCCGGGGAGCTGTTTTTT

abundance: -
v_gene: TRBV7-9
d_gene: -
j_gene: TRBJ1-2
CDR3aa: CASSPGVLDGYTF
CDR3nt: TGTGCCAGCAGCCCCGGGGTCCTTGATGGCTACACCTTC

abundance: -
v_gene: TRBV2
d_gene: -
j_gene: TRBJ2-7
CDR3aa: CASREQYEQYF
CDR3nt: TGTGCCAGCAGGGAACAATACGAGCAGTACTTC

abundance: medium-sized
v_gene: TRBV6-5
d_gene: TRBD1
j_gene: TRBJ1-5
CDR3aa: CASSSSGGNQPQHF
CDR3nt: TGTGCCAGCAGTTCCTCAGGGGGTAATCAGCCCCAGCATTTT

abundance: -
v_gene: TRBV28
d_gene: -
j_gene: TRBJ1-1
CDR3aa: CATRRDRSNTEAFF
CDR3nt: TGTGCCACCCGGCGAGACAGATCGAACACTGAAGCTTTCTTT

abundance: -
v_gene: TRBV9
d_gene: TRBD1
j_gene: TRBJ1-4
CDR3aa: CASSVRQGGVGEKLFF
CDR3nt: TGTGCCAGCAGCGTCCGCCAGGGGGGAGTCGGGGAAAAACTGTTTTTT

abundance: -
v_gene: TRBV6-6
d_gene: -
j_gene: TRBJ1-5
CDR3aa: CASSYNLQGPQHF
CDR3nt: TGTGCCAGCAGTTACAACTTACAGGGACCCCAGCATTTT

abundance: -
v_gene: TRBV7-6
d_gene: TRBD1
j_gene: TRBJ2-7
CDR3aa: CASSLGTGAYEQYF
CDR3nt: TGTGCCAGCAGCTTAGGGACAGGGGCCTACGAGCAGTACTTC

abundance: -
v_gene: TRBV4-1
d_gene: -
j_gene: TRBJ2-3
CDR3aa: CASSQTGKDTQYF
CDR3nt: TGCGCCAGCAGCCAAACAGGGAAAGATACGCAGTATTTT

abundance: few
v_gene: TRBV4-1
d_gene: TRBD1
j_gene: TRBJ1-1
CDR3aa: CASSHGVQGAQNTEAFF
CDR3nt: TGCGCCAGCAGCCATGGCGTACAGGGGGCGCAGAACACTGAAGCTTTCTTT

abundance: once
v_gene: TRBV4-1
d_gene: -
j_gene: TRBJ1-5
CDR3aa: CASSQVQDSNQPQHF
CDR3nt: TGCGCCAGCAGCCAAGTACAGGATAGCAATCAGCCCCAGCATTTT

abundance: -
v_gene: TRBV7-2
d_gene: TRBD2
j_gene: TRBJ2-1
CDR3aa: CASSLALAGSYNEQFF
CDR3nt: TGTGCCAGCAGCTTAGCCCTAGCGGGGTCGTACAATGAGCAGTTCTTC

abundance: -
v_gene: TRBV6-6
d_gene: -
j_gene: TRBJ1-5
CDR3aa: CASSHRFEQPQHF
CDR3nt: TGTGCCAGCAGTCACAGGTTTGAACAGCCCCAGCATTTT

abundance: -
v_gene: TRBV4-3
d_gene: -
j_gene: TRBJ2-3
CDR3aa: CASSPERTTYGDTQYF
CDR3nt: TGCGCCAGCAGCCCCGAAAGGACTACTTACGGGGATACGCAGTATTTT

abundance: -
v_gene: TRBV4-1
d_gene: TRBD2
j_gene: TRBJ2-1
CDR3aa: CASSQVLREGYNEQFF
CDR3nt: TGCGCCAGCAGCCAGGTTTTGCGGGAGGGCTACAATGAGCAGTTCTTC

abundance: -
v_gene: TRBV2
d_gene: TRBD1
j_gene: TRBJ2-7
CDR3aa: CASWPPGQGTYEQYF
CDR3nt: TGTGCCAGCTGGCCTCCGGGACAGGGAACCTACGAGCAGTACTTC

abundance: -
v_gene: TRBV5-3
d_gene: TRBD2
j_gene: TRBJ2-7
CDR3aa: CARSLAPQYRTRPYEQYF
CDR3nt: TGTGCCAGAAGCTTGGCGCCCCAATACAGGACTAGACCTTACGAGCAGTACTTC

abundance: few
v_gene: TRBV2
d_gene: -
j_gene: TRBJ2-7
CDR3aa: CARRYTGNYEQYF
CDR3nt: TGTGCCAGACGCTATACGGGGAACTACGAGCAGTACTTC

abundance: few
v_gene: TRBV5-4
d_gene: TRBD2
j_gene: TRBJ2-7
CDR3aa: CASSSGTSGFYEQYF
CDR3nt: TGTGCCAGCAGTTCTGGGACTAGCGGATTTTACGAGCAGTACTTC

abundance: few
v_gene: TRBV13
d_gene: -
j_gene: TRBJ2-1
CDR3aa: CASSLGQGPLSYNEQFF
CDR3nt: TGTGCCAGCAGCTTAGGACAGGGACCCCTTAGTTACAATGAGCAGTTCTTC

abundance: -
v_gene: TRBV9
d_gene: TRBD2
j_gene: TRBJ2-1
CDR3aa: CASSAWGGIHEQFF
CDR3nt: TGTGCCAGCAGCGCGTGGGGGGGTATCCATGAGCAGTTCTTC

abundance: -
v_gene: TRBV4-1
d_gene: TRBD1
j_gene: TRBJ1-2
CDR3aa: CASSHRQGVIYGYTF
CDR3nt: TGCGCCAGCAGCCACCGACAGGGGGTGATCTATGGCTACACCTTC

abundance: -
v_gene: TRBV21-1
d_gene: -
j_gene: TRBJ2-7
CDR3aa: CASSKDRVVYEQYF
CDR3nt: TGTGCCAGCAGCAAGGACAGGGTCGTCTACGAGCAGTACTTC

abundance: -
v_gene: TRBV7-6
d_gene: TRBD2
j_gene: TRBJ2-1
CDR3aa: CASSLGTSGGYRVSYNEQFF
CDR3nt: TGTGCCAGCAGCTTGGGGACTAGCGGGGGGTATCGGGTCTCCTACAATGAGCAGTTCTTC

abundance: -
v_gene: TRBV19
d_gene: TRBD2
j_gene: TRBJ2-1
CDR3aa: CASSISGGSSYNEQFF
CDR3nt: TGTGCCAGTAGTATCAGCGGGGGCAGCTCCTACAATGAGCAGTTCTTC

abundance: -
v_gene: TRBV4-2
d_gene: TRBD2
j_gene: TRBJ2-5
CDR3aa: CASSQDPMVAGSTQYF
CDR3nt: TGTGCCAGCAGCCAAGACCCCATGGTAGCGGGTTCAACCCAGTACTTC

abundance: -
v_gene: TRBV6-4
d_gene: -
j_gene: TRBJ1-2
CDR3aa: CARPKETGGRYGYTF
CDR3nt: TGTGCCAGACCCAAAGAAACAGGCGGCCGCTATGGCTACACCTTC

abundance: -
v_gene: TRBV9
d_gene: -
j_gene: TRBJ2-4
CDR3aa: CASSVAAHRVTKNIQYF
CDR3nt: TGTGCCAGCAGCGTAGCCGCTCACAGGGTAACCAAAAACATTCAGTACTTC

abundance: -
v_gene: TRBV29-1
d_gene: TRBD2
j_gene: TRBJ2-5
CDR3aa: CSARTSGRAWETQYF
CDR3nt: TGCAGCGCCCGGACTAGCGGGAGGGCCTGGGAGACCCAGTACTTC

abundance: -
v_gene: TRBV5-4
d_gene: -
j_gene: TRBJ2-1
CDR3aa: CASNSGRDSYNEQFF
CDR3nt: TGTGCCAGCAATTCTGGCCGGGACTCCTACAATGAGCAGTTCTTC

abundance: -
v_gene: TRBV19
d_gene: -
j_gene: TRBJ2-7
CDR3aa: CASRGPSDWDEQYF
CDR3nt: TGTGCCAGTAGGGGCCCCTCGGATTGGGACGAGCAGTACTTC

abundance: -
v_gene: TRBV19
d_gene: TRBD1
j_gene: TRBJ1-2
CDR3aa: CASSIGTGATGYTF
CDR3nt: TGTGCCAGTAGTATAGGGACAGGGGCTACTGGCTACACCTTC

abundance: -
v_gene: TRBV9
d_gene: TRBD2
j_gene: TRBJ2-3
CDR3aa: CASSRRLAGEVDTQYF
CDR3nt: TGTGCCAGCAGCAGACGACTAGCGGGAGAGGTAGATACGCAGTATTTT

abundance: once
v_gene: TRBV11-2
d_gene: TRBD1
j_gene: TRBJ2-5
CDR3aa: CASSGRQGWETQYF
CDR3nt: TGTGCCAGCAGCGGACGACAGGGTTGGGAGACCCAGTACTTC

abundance: once
v_gene: TRBV4-3
d_gene: -
j_gene: TRBJ1-1
CDR3aa: CASSQLIVGSYTEAFF
CDR3nt: TGCGCCAGCAGCCAATTAATCGTCGGGAGTTACACTGAAGCTTTCTTT

abundance: -
v_gene: TRBV5-6
d_gene: -
j_gene: TRBJ2-7
CDR3aa: CASSLGGRYYEQYF
CDR3nt: TGTGCCAGCAGCCTCGGGGGAAGGTACTACGAGCAGTACTTC

abundance: -
v_gene: TRBV27
d_gene: TRBD1
j_gene: TRBJ1-2
CDR3aa: CASRKEGWDRGLGGYTF
CDR3nt: TGTGCCAGCCGCAAAGAAGGGTGGGACAGGGGCTTGGGCGGCTACACCTTC

abundance: few
v_gene: TRBV7-9
d_gene: -
j_gene: TRBJ1-5
CDR3aa: CASSLGQEPNQPQHF
CDR3nt: TGTGCCAGCAGCTTAGGACAGGAACCAAATCAGCCCCAGCATTTT

abundance: -
v_gene: TRBV4-1
d_gene: TRBD1
j_gene: TRBJ2-7
CDR3aa: CASSPGQSYEQYF
CDR3nt: TGCGCCAGCAGCCCGGGACAGTCCTACGAGCAGTACTTC

abundance: -
v_gene: TRBV13
d_gene: -
j_gene: TRBJ2-7
CDR3aa: CASSLGLSYEQYF
CDR3nt: TGTGCCAGCAGCTTAGGACTGTCTTACGAGCAGTACTTC

abundance: -
v_gene: TRBV6-1
d_gene: -
j_gene: TRBJ2-7
CDR3aa: CASIAGDYEQYF
CDR3nt: TGTGCCAGCATTGCCGGGGACTACGAGCAGTACTTC

abundance: once
v_gene: TRBV5-6
d_gene: -
j_gene: TRBJ2-7
CDR3aa: CASSWQGPAYEQYF
CDR3nt: TGTGCCAGCAGCTGGCAGGGGCCCGCCTACGAGCAGTACTTC

abundance: once
v_gene: TRBV14
d_gene: TRBD1
j_gene: TRBJ2-7
CDR3aa: CASSQRDRGAYEQYF
CDR3nt: TGTGCCAGCAGCCAGCGGGACAGGGGAGCCTACGAGCAGTACTTC

abundance: once
v_gene: TRBV19
d_gene: -
j_gene: TRBJ2-7
CDR3aa: CASSPGSSYEQYF
CDR3nt: TGTGCCAGTAGTCCAGGCTCCTCCTACGAGCAGTACTTC

abundance: -
v_gene: TRBV2
d_gene: -
j_gene: TRBJ2-3
CDR3aa: CASSGGKADTQYF
CDR3nt: TGTGCCAGCAGTGGAGGGAAAGCAGATACGCAGTATTTT

abundance: few
v_gene: TRBV29-1
d_gene: -
j_gene: TRBJ1-2
CDR3aa: CSVEGGRENWGYTF
CDR3nt: TGCAGCGTTGAGGGGGGACGGGAAAATTGGGGCTACACCTTC

abundance: -
v_gene: TRBV14
d_gene: TRBD2
j_gene: TRBJ2-7
CDR3aa: CASSPGLAGGRSYEQYF
CDR3nt: TGTGCCAGCAGCCCTGGACTAGCGGGAGGGAGATCCTACGAGCAGTACTTC

abundance: -
v_gene: TRBV7-9
d_gene: -
j_gene: TRBJ1-4
CDR3aa: CASSTDRDEKLFF
CDR3nt: TGTGCCAGCAGCACAGACCGCGATGAAAAACTGTTTTTT

abundance: -
v_gene: TRBV2
d_gene: -
j_gene: TRBJ1-5
CDR3aa: CASSVGAGNQPQHF
CDR3nt: TGTGCCAGCAGTGTTGGGGCGGGAAATCAGCCCCAGCATTTT

abundance: -
v_gene: TRBV6-5
d_gene: -
j_gene: TRBJ2-7
CDR3aa: CASSTRGEQYF
CDR3nt: TGTGCCAGCAGCACCCGGGGGGAGCAGTACTTC

abundance: -
v_gene: TRBV9
d_gene: -
j_gene: TRBJ2-3
CDR3aa: CASSADHGGTDTQYF
CDR3nt: TGTGCCAGCAGCGCAGACCACGGGGGCACAGATACGCAGTATTTT